The 31 T cell receptor beta chains given below trace back to one sample, sequenced in a study of identical twins. Each CDR3 protein is one row after TCRdb ran MiXCR on the 5' RACE reads. The sample carries 1.5 million to 2 million distinct CDR3 sequences, under 35% recorded once. The source material was cord blood. Every receptor here comes from a newborn girl in good health.

A word on this clonotype: Compared with germline, one end of the junction differs, possibly owing to a read error. The V call is TRBV5-1, the J call TRBJ2-5; 9 nucleotides agree with TRBD2. The CDR3 sequence is 16 residues long. Looked up from germline, CDR1 is SGHRS and CDR2 is YFSETQ. CDR3 loop: CASSLVLAGVQGTQYF. As DNA, the CDR3 is TGCGCCAGCAGCTTGGTACTAGCGGGCGTTCAAGGGACCCAGTACTTC. The full variable domain, completed using reference TRBV5-1 and TRBJ2-5, is KAGVTQTPRYLIKTRGQQVTLSCSPISGHRSVSWYQQTPGQGLQFLFEYFSETQRNKGNFPGRFSGRQFSNSRSEMNVSTLELGDSALYLCASSLVLAGVQGTQYFGPGTRLLVL.

This clonotype has more than one count but fewer than ten. The chain couples TRBV20-1 to TRBJ2-1, with 10 bases that match TRBD2. The CDR3 spans 17 residues. The germline CDR1 and CDR2 sequences are DFQATT and SNEGSKA (reference sequence). V gave up 4 bases and J gave up 0 bases; unmatched junction bases: 9. CDR3 nucleotides: TGCAGTGCTACGCGGACTAGCGGCCTAGTCTCCTACAATGAGCAGTTCTTC. Encoded protein: CSATRTSGLVSYNEQFF.

The J gene is TRBJ2-7, the V gene TRBV28; perhaps TRBD2 as D (5 bases). Trimming removed 6 bases from V and 5 bases from J, with 20 bases in between. This CDR3 has 15 amino acids. Per germline, CDR1 MDHEN and CDR2 SYDVKM. The CDR3: CASRGSGGHLNEQYF. CDR3 DNA: TGTGCCAGCAGGGGGAGCGGCGGGCACCTTAACGAGCAGTACTTC.

The chain has TRBV3-1 and TRBJ2-4; 9 bases line up with TRBD2. V shed 4 bases and J 3 bases; nucleotides not matched to a gene: 10. Germline loops: CDR1 LGHDT, CDR2 YNNKEL (reference sequence). This CDR3 is built from 17 residues. CDR3 DNA sequence: TGTGCCAGCAGCCCCTGGGCTAGCGGGGAGGGCAAAAACATTCAGTACTTC. Encoded protein: CASSPWASGEGKNIQYF.

The rearrangement uses TRBV24-1 and TRBJ2-1; D is possibly TRBD1 (5 bases). The CDR3 spans 12 residues. The ends were cut back, 4 bases at V and 8 bases at J, with 8 bases in the middle. CDR1 is KGHDR, CDR2 SFDVKD, per germline. CDR3 protein: CATSERGDEQFF. As DNA, the CDR3 is TGTGCCACCAGTGAAAGGGGCGATGAGCAGTTCTTC.

The chain recombines TRBV24-1 with TRBJ1-2; unclear D gene. Per germline, CDR1 KGHDR and CDR2 SFDVKD. Trimming removed 1 base from V and 6 bases from J, with 8 bases in between. The length of the CDR3 is 13 residues. CDR3 residues: CATSDFSRHGYTF. CDR3 DNA: TGTGCCACCAGTGATTTCTCTCGGCATGGCTACACCTTC.

Of note for this clonotype: Germline and junction disagree at one end, which may indicate a read error. This chain uses TRBV3-1 with TRBJ2-1; D is possibly TRBD2 (6 bases). Germline-derived CDR1 and CDR2 are LGHDT and YNNKEL (reference sequence). This CDR3 has 14 residues. In nucleotides, the CDR3 is TGTGCCTGCAGCCAGTGGGGGGAACGCAATGAGCAGTTCTTC. It codes for CACSQWGERNEQFF.

The V and J genes are TRBV6-5 and TRBJ1-4; TRBD1 agrees at 9 bases. Germline CDR1 is MNHEY and CDR2 is SVGAGI. The CDR3 totals 15 residues. V was pared by 4 bases and J by 7 bases, with 7 bases of the junction left unmatched. CDR3 amino acids: CASSFGTGRAEKLFF. CDR3 DNA sequence: TGTGCCAGCAGTTTCGGGACAGGGCGTGCTGAAAAACTGTTTTTT.

The sample holds a few counts of this clonotype. V and J are TRBV28 and TRBJ2-1; D possibly corresponds to TRBD2 (5 bases). The CDR3 consists of 12 residues. V lost 7 bases and J 7 bases, leaving 11 bases between the germline ends. CDR1 is MDHEN and CDR2 is SYDVKM in the germline V gene. The CDR3 region has the DNA TGTGCCAGCACCTATCGGGGAAATGAGCAGTTCTTC. Translated: CASTYRGNEQFF.

V usage is TRBV2 and J usage is TRBJ1-5; D might be TRBD1 (5 bases). The CDR3 spans 14 residues. Trimming cost V 2 bases and J 9 bases, with 14 bases left between them. Germline values: CDR1 SNHLY, CDR2 FYNNEI. This CDR3 reads CASSEQQAALPQHF. Here the CDR3 DNA reads TGTGCCAGCAGTGAACAACAGGCCGCTCTGCCCCAGCATTTT.

This clonotype was detected ten times or more. The DNA for the CDR3 is TGTGCCAGCAGTGAATCCAGACAGAGGGAGGCCAACGTCCTGACTTTC. Translating gives CASSESRQREANVLTF. The chain carries TRBV25-1 and TRBJ2-6, with D perhaps matching TRBD1 or TRBD2 (5 bases each). The germline V gene encodes CDR1 MGHDK and CDR2 SYGVNS. This CDR3 has 16 residues. V lost 1 base to trimming and J lost 6 bases, with 13 bases between them.

This clonotype has more than one count but fewer than ten. The J gene is TRBJ2-7, the V gene TRBV20-1; D is ambiguous. Germline values: CDR1 DFQATT, CDR2 SNEGSKA (reference sequence). V was cut by 7 bases and J by 4 bases, with 14 bases left in between. This CDR3 is 12 amino acids long. CDR3 bases: TGCAGTGGGGTGGGAATAGCTTACGAGCAGTACTTC. This codes for CSGVGIAYEQYF.

The rearrangement uses TRBV7-2 and TRBJ2-1, with 8 bases matching TRBD2. Germline V gene lookup returns CDR1 SGHTA and CDR2 FQGNSA. The CDR3 has 12 amino acids. Germline trimming cut 2 bases from V and 9 bases from J; bases unmatched to any gene: 0. The CDR3 DNA is TGTGCCAGCAGCTTACTAGCGGGTGAGCAGTTCTTC. Translation: CASSLLAGEQFF.

There are many counts of this clonotype. The chain recombines TRBV6-5 with TRBJ2-7, with TRBD2 as a possible D gene (6 bases). V lost 0 bases to trimming and J lost 2 bases, with 8 bases between them. Germline loops: CDR1 MNHEY, CDR2 SVGAGI. CDR3 length equals 14 residues. This chain's CDR3 is CASSYSRGTYEQYF. DNA for the CDR3: TGTGCCAGCAGTTACTCGCGGGGTACCTACGAGCAGTACTTC.

Only a few counts were recorded for this clonotype. The rearrangement links TRBV21-1 to TRBJ2-1. TRBV21-1 represents a pseudogene. CDR3 size: 18 residues. Here the CDR3 reads CASSKGDIAFFPYNEQFF. Here the CDR3 DNA reads TGTGCCAGCAGCAAAGGAGACATAGCCTTCTTCCCCTACAATGAGCAGTTCTTC.

The sample holds many counts of this clonotype. The DNA for the CDR3 is TGCGCCAGCAGCTTGGGGCAGGGGAACAACGAGCAGTACTTC. It specifies CASSLGQGNNEQYF. The V and J genes are TRBV5-1 and TRBJ2-7; TRBD1 might be the D (6 bases). The CDR3 has 14 amino acids. Between the trimmed V and J ends, which lost 0 bases and 5 bases, there was a span of 12 bases. Germline CDR1 is SGHRS and CDR2 is YFSETQ.

The chain has TRBV4-1 and TRBJ2-3; 13 nucleotides match TRBD2. Trimming removed 4 bases from V and 2 bases from J; junction bases left unmatched: 6. This CDR3 comprises 17 residues. CDR1 MGHRA and CDR2 YSYEKL come from the germline V gene. CDR3 sequence (DNA): TGCGCCAGCAGCCTTCTCGGACTAGCGGGGGTCACAGATACGCAGTATTTT. Amino acid sequence: CASSLLGLAGVTDTQYF.

This clonotype was counted a few times. The chain carries TRBV21-1 and TRBJ2-1; TRBD1 was called by the table and not checked on the DNA. TRBV21-1 represents a pseudogene. The CDR3 spans 14 residues. The chain's CDR3 is CASSKRTGGNEQFF. CDR3 in DNA: TGTGCCAGCAGCAAAAGGACAGGGGGCAATGAGCAGTTCTTC.

This clonotype came up a few times. The chain recombines TRBV10-3 with TRBJ1-5; no firm D call. The CDR3 is 14 residues long. In germline, CDR1 is ENHRY, CDR2 SYGVKD. The V and J ends lost 0 bases and 5 bases respectively, with 8 bases between them. The CDR3 coding sequence is TGTGCCATCAGTGAGTCGTCAAGGGATCAGCCCCAGCATTTT. Protein: CAISESSRDQPQHF.

The CDR3, as DNA: TGTGCCATCAGTGAGCCCACCACAGGGAGGCTAGGGTACGAGCAGTACTTC. The encoded protein is CAISEPTTGRLGYEQYF. This chain connects TRBV10-3 to TRBJ2-7; D is tentatively TRBD1 or TRBD2 (6 bases each). V shed 2 bases and J shed 4 bases, with 21 bases lying between them. Germline values: CDR1 ENHRY, CDR2 SYGVKD. The CDR3 runs 17 residues.

The chain couples TRBV27 to TRBJ1-5, with D perhaps TRBD1 (6 bases). The germline gives CDR1 MNHEY, CDR2 SMNVEV (reference sequence). Trimming took 7 bases from V and 2 from J, leaving 15 bases between them. CDR3 length equals 15 residues. The CDR3 loop is CASTLYRDGNQPQHF. The CDR3 nucleotides read TGTGCCAGCACCCTCTACAGGGATGGCAATCAGCCCCAGCATTTT.

This clonotype was seen a few times. CDR3 residues: CASSSGQGTLYGYTF. CDR3 coding DNA: TGCGCCAGCAGCTCGGGACAGGGAACACTCTATGGCTACACCTTC. The chain links TRBV5-1 to TRBJ1-2, with TRBD1 identical over 9 bases. The germline gives CDR1 SGHRS, CDR2 YFSETQ. Trimming removed 3 bases from V and 4 bases from J; junction bases left unmatched: 7. The CDR3 contains 15 residues.

The J gene is TRBJ1-1, the V gene TRBV6-1, with D hard to call. The CDR3 sequence is 13 residues long. V dropped 4 bases and J dropped 4 bases, with 10 bases sitting between them. The germline CDR1 and CDR2 sequences are MNHNS and SASEGT. CDR3 protein: CASSVAVGTEAFF. CDR3 DNA sequence: TGTGCCAGCAGTGTAGCGGTGGGCACTGAAGCTTTCTTT.

The sample holds a few counts of this clonotype. V usage is TRBV4-2 and J usage is TRBJ2-3, with 10 bases matching TRBD2. This CDR3 contains 18 residues. J was trimmed by 5 bases and V by 1 base; bases with no gene match: 12. Germline V gene sequence: CDR1 LGHNA, CDR2 YNFKEQ. The CDR3 region has the DNA TGTGCCAGCAGCCAAGCCCGATCTTTAGCGGGAGGTATAGATACGCAGTATTTT. It translates to CASSQARSLAGGIDTQYF.

This clonotype was detected only a few times. The rearrangement links TRBV6-1 to TRBJ2-1; 11 nucleotides match TRBD2. Germline lookup yields CDR1 MNHNS and CDR2 SASEGT. The V segment lost 5 bases and the J segment 8 bases; nucleotides outside the gene matches: 8. The CDR3 spans 15 residues. The CDR3 nucleotides read TGTGCCAGCAGTATTAGCGGGGGGGCCGGGGATGAGCAGTTCTTC. It codes for CASSISGGAGDEQFF.

V and J are TRBV7-9 and TRBJ1-1, with D unresolved. Between the trimmed V and J ends, which lost 9 bases and 4 bases, there was a span of 15 bases. CDR3 size: 13 residues. Per germline, CDR1 SEHNR and CDR2 FQNEAQ (reference sequence). CDR3 DNA sequence: TGTGCCAGTTCTCGAGGTACTACCACTGAAGCTTTCTTT. Translated, it gives CASSRGTTTEAFF.

This clonotype was counted ten times or more. V gene TRBV7-2 combines with J gene TRBJ1-1; D uncertain. From germline, CDR1 is SGHTA and CDR2 FQGNSA. The CDR3 has 13 amino acids. The V end lost 6 bases, the J end lost 0 bases, and 8 bases lay between the germline ends. The CDR3 protein is CASSSGLNTEAFF. CDR3 bases: TGTGCCAGCAGTTCAGGACTGAACACTGAAGCTTTCTTT.

This clonotype was seen only a few times. CDR3 amino acids: CATSALIQGAGDEQFF. CDR3 nucleotides: TGTGCCACCAGTGCTCTCATACAGGGGGCGGGGGATGAGCAGTTCTTC. This sequence joins TRBV24-1 and TRBJ2-1, with TRBD1 identical over 9 bases. There are 16 residues in the CDR3. The germline gives CDR1 KGHDR, CDR2 SFDVKD. After removal of 5 bases from V and 8 bases from J, the junction contained 12 bases not matched to a gene.

The chain uses TRBV27 and TRBJ2-7; the D gene is possibly TRBD2 (6 bases). The CDR3 has 16 residues. Germline V gives CDR1 MNHEY, CDR2 SMNVEV (reference sequence). The ends were cut back, 5 bases at V and 3 bases at J, with 20 bases in the middle. This CDR3 reads CASSPPPLLAFYEQYF. The CDR3 bases are TGTGCCAGCAGTCCTCCCCCGCTGCTAGCGTTCTACGAGCAGTACTTC.

The chain uses TRBV4-1 and TRBJ1-2; D might be TRBD1 (6 bases). V lost 7 bases, J lost 2 bases, and 11 bases lay in between. This CDR3 has 13 residues. CDR1 is MGHRA and CDR2 is YSYEKL in the germline V gene. CDR3 DNA sequence: TGCGCCAGCACCCAGGGGCGCAACTATGGCTACACCTTC. It encodes CASTQGRNYGYTF.

This clonotype was counted ten times or more. This rearrangement joins TRBV21-1 to TRBJ1-2. TRBV21-1 is noted as a pseudogene. There are 10 residues in the CDR3. CDR3 bases: TGTGCCAGCAGCAAAGGTGGCTACACCTTC. This codes for CASSKGGYTF.